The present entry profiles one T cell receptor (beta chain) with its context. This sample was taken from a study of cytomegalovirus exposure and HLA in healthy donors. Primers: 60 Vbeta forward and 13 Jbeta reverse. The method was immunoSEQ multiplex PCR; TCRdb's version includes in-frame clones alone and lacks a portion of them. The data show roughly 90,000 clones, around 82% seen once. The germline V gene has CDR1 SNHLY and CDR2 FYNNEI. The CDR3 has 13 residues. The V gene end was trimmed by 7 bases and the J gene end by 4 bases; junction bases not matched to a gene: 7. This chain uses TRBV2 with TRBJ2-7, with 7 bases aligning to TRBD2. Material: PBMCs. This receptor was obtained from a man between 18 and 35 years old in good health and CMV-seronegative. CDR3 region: CASIIGGEYEQYF. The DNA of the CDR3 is TGTGCCAGCATCATTGGGGGGGAGTACGAGCAGTACTTC.